The 23 T cell receptor beta chains reported below all come from one sample, sequenced in a study of technical replicates of blood from a few donors. The assay was immunoSEQ multiplex PCR, and TCRdb's table has in-frame clones only and misses some. The sample records around 70,000 clones, nearly 98% being singletons. The sequenced material came from T cells isolated from PBMCs. The receptors come from a human donor in good health.

The chain uses TRBV6-5 and TRBJ2-3; 8 bases fit TRBD1. The J segment lost 3 bases and the V segment lost 6 bases, leaving 5 bases of the junction unmatched. The germline V gene encodes CDR1 MNHEY and CDR2 SVGAGI. The CDR3 is 14 amino acids. The CDR3: CASRFTGGTDTQYF. DNA of the CDR3: TGTGCCAGCAGGTTTACAGGGGGAACAGATACGCAGTATTTT.

This clone was detected only once. The sample carries other DNA sequences with the same CDR3. The chain links TRBV7-3 to TRBJ2-1; TRBD2 agrees at 13 bases. The V segment lost 3 bases and the J segment 4 bases; nucleotides outside the gene matches: 0. CDR3 length: 15 residues. Germline assignment: CDR1 SGHTA and CDR2 FQGTGA. CDR3 nucleotides: TGTGCCAGCAGCTTGGGACTAGCGGGATACAATGAGCAGTTCTTC. Translated: CASSLGLAGYNEQFF.

This chain links TRBV7-9 with TRBJ1-1; maybe TRBD1 (5 bases). Germline V CDR1 and CDR2: SEHNR, FQNEAQ (reference sequence). The length of the CDR3 is 13 residues. V lost 5 bases and J lost 11, with 18 bases in between. As DNA, the CDR3 is TGTGCCAGCAGCCCCGGCAGGGCCCATGAGGCTTTCTTT. This gives the protein CASSPGRAHEAFF.

The rearrangement joins TRBV7-9 to TRBJ2-7; maybe TRBD2 (5 bases). The V gene's germline CDR1 is SEHNR and CDR2 FQNEAQ (reference sequence). This CDR3 is built from 15 residues. Trimming removed 3 bases at V and 1 base at J, with 13 bases between. DNA for the CDR3: TGTGCCAGCAGCTTGGATTTAGCGTCATCCTACGAGCAGTACTTC. This translates into CASSLDLASSYEQYF. Together with reference TRBV7-9 and TRBJ2-7, the CDR3 gives the full variable domain: DTGVSQNPRHKITKRGQNVTFRCDPISEHNRLYWYRQTLGQGPEFLTYFQNEAQLEKSRLLSDRFSAERPKGSFSTLEIQRTEQGDSAMYLCASSLDLASSYEQYFGPGTRLTVT.

This sequence joins TRBV5-1 and TRBJ2-7, with D maybe TRBD1 (6 bases). Germline V gene data show CDR1 as SGHRS and CDR2 as YFSETQ. V lost 9 bases and J lost 0, with 16 bases in between. The CDR3 spans 14 residues. CDR3 protein: CANTRTGYSYEQYF. The DNA for the CDR3 is TGCGCCAACACCCGCACAGGGTACTCCTACGAGCAGTACTTC.

This chain uses TRBV27 with TRBJ1-1; weak D call: TRBD1 (5 bases). From germline, CDR1 is MNHEY and CDR2 SMNVEV (reference sequence). The CDR3 spans 13 residues. V was pared by 2 bases and J by 3 bases, with 7 bases between. The CDR3 spells CASSLQGYTEAFF. CDR3 nucleotide sequence: TGTGCCAGCAGTTTACAGGGATACACTGAAGCTTTCTTT.

The chain links TRBV19 to TRBJ1-5; D not resolved. V was cut by 7 bases and J by 7 bases, with 14 bases left in between. The CDR3 consists of 13 residues. Germline values: CDR1 LNHDA, CDR2 SQIVND (reference sequence). CDR3 nucleotide sequence: TGTGCCAGTAATCCCCCCGGGTCGCAGCCCCAGCATTTT. Its protein product is CASNPPGSQPQHF.

The chain has TRBV2 and TRBJ2-3; 7 bases line up with TRBD2. CDR3 length equals 16 residues. The trim removed 7 bases at V and 0 bases at J, leaving 10 bases unmatched. Germline V CDR1 and CDR2: SNHLY, FYNNEI. The CDR3 spells CASMAGVLPSTDTQYF. CDR3 in DNA: TGTGCCAGCATGGCGGGAGTCCTTCCTAGCACAGATACGCAGTATTTT.

The J gene is TRBJ1-2, the V gene TRBV5-4; the D is unclear. This CDR3 is 15 amino acids long. V was pared by 0 bases and J by 2 bases, with 11 bases between. The germline CDR1 and CDR2 sequences are SGHNT and YYREEE (reference sequence). The CDR3 DNA reads TGTGCCAGCAGCTTGGGAGGCGGAGTGAACTATGGCTACACCTTC. Protein product: CASSLGGGVNYGYTF.

This sequence joins TRBV7-9 and TRBJ1-1; D is uncertain. Germline CDR1 reads SEHNR; CDR2 reads FQNEAQ (reference sequence). Trimming cost V 3 bases and J 3 bases, with 8 bases left between them. The CDR3 is 13 amino acids. CDR3 coding DNA: TGTGCCAGCAGCTTTTTTAGCGACACTGAAGCTTTCTTT. Amino acid sequence: CASSFFSDTEAFF.

The rearrangement joins TRBV9 to TRBJ2-3, with 7 bases identical to TRBD2. Germline assignment: CDR1 SGDLS and CDR2 YYNGEE. The J segment lost 2 bases and the V segment lost 3 bases, leaving 6 bases of the junction unmatched. The CDR3 length is 15 residues. CDR3 nucleotide sequence: TGTGCCAGCAGCGGAATAGCGGGCCCCACAGATACGCAGTATTTT. Protein: CASSGIAGPTDTQYF.

V is TRBV28 and J is TRBJ1-1, with D possibly being TRBD1 (5 bases). Germline V gene data show CDR1 as MDHEN and CDR2 as SYDVKM. The V and J ends lost 10 bases and 8 bases respectively, with 11 bases between them. This CDR3 region has 10 residues. As DNA, the CDR3 is TGTGCCACCTCACGGGGGGAAGCTTTCTTT. Translation: CATSRGEAFF.

V usage is TRBV6-5 and J usage is TRBJ1-1; D remains ambiguous. V lost 5 bases and J lost 2, with 12 bases in between. The CDR3 runs 14 residues. Germline V gives CDR1 MNHEY, CDR2 SVGAGI. The CDR3 bases are TGTGCCAGCAGTACCTATACAGCTAACACTGAAGCTTTCTTT. This translates into CASSTYTANTEAFF.

This sequence joins TRBV20-1 and TRBJ1-4; D is unclear. The CDR3 has 11 residues. Germline lookup yields CDR1 DFQATT and CDR2 SNEGSKA (reference sequence). V was pared by 8 bases and J by 4 bases, with 8 bases between. CDR3 sequence reads: CSKLSNEKLFF. The CDR3, as DNA: TGCAGTAAACTGAGTAATGAAAAACTGTTTTTT.

The rearrangement joins TRBV27 to TRBJ2-1; D might be TRBD2 (6 bases). The V end was cut by 5 bases, the J end by 0 bases, with 14 bases between. Per the germline V gene, CDR1 is MNHEY and CDR2 is SMNVEV (reference sequence). The CDR3 is 16 amino acids. As DNA, the CDR3 is TGTGCCAGCAGTCCGATTAGCGGTAGCTCCTACAATGAGCAGTTCTTC. It yields the protein CASSPISGSSYNEQFF.

J is TRBJ1-1 and V is TRBV2, with 7 positions matching TRBD1. In germline, CDR1 is SNHLY, CDR2 FYNNEI. The CDR3 has 10 amino acids. The CDR3 loop is CGQGNTEAFF. Here the CDR3 DNA reads TGTGGACAGGGGAACACTGAAGCTTTCTTT.

This sequence joins TRBV5-4 and TRBJ1-3; maybe TRBD1 (6 bases). This CDR3 is 17 amino acids long. Trimming left V 2 bases short and J 0 bases short, with 15 bases between. CDR1 and CDR2 from the germline V gene are SGHNT and YYREEE (reference sequence). DNA of the CDR3: TGTGCCAGCAGCTTATCCGTAGGGGGAATCTCTGGAAACACCATATATTTT. Its translation is CASSLSVGGISGNTIYF.

This rearrangement joins TRBV7-9 to TRBJ1-1; D uncertain. Between the trimmed V and J ends, which lost 0 bases and 7 bases, there was a span of 12 bases. The CDR3 sequence is 14 residues long. In germline, CDR1 is SEHNR, CDR2 FQNEAQ (reference sequence). For the CDR3, the DNA is TGTGCCAGCAGCTTAGCGGGCAGTCTTCTTGAAGCTTTCTTT. Its protein product is CASSLAGSLLEAFF.

This rearrangement joins TRBV5-1 to TRBJ1-1, with no clear D. In germline, CDR1 is SGHRS, CDR2 YFSETQ. The CDR3 covers 14 residues. The V end was cut by 4 bases, the J end by 4 bases, with 14 bases between. The DNA for the CDR3 is TGCGCCAGCAGCCCTCGGGCTGGGAGCACTGAAGCTTTCTTT. This encodes CASSPRAGSTEAFF.

CDR3 amino acids: CASSFAGATYNEQFF. The CDR3 nucleotides are TGTGCCAGCAGTTTTGCGGGAGCTACTTACAATGAGCAGTTCTTC. The rearrangement joins TRBV27 to TRBJ2-1; 7 positions agree with TRBD2. V shed 3 bases and J 4 bases; nucleotides not matched to a gene: 6. Germline values: CDR1 MNHEY, CDR2 SMNVEV (reference sequence). This CDR3 is built from 15 residues.

This clone was seen a single time. The chain joins TRBV7-2 to TRBJ2-5; D ambiguous. The CDR3 has 13 amino acids. Trimming left V 7 bases short and J 5 bases short, with 14 bases between. The germline V gene encodes CDR1 SGHTA and CDR2 FQGNSA. This CDR3 reads CASIEHGYETQYF. The DNA of the CDR3 is TGTGCCAGCATCGAGCACGGGTACGAGACCCAGTACTTC.

This clone was seen once. This rearrangement joins TRBV7-8 to TRBJ2-1; D possibly corresponds to TRBD2 (6 bases). The ends were cut back, 1 base at V and 9 bases at J, with 10 bases in the middle. CDR1 SGHVS and CDR2 FQNEAQ come from the germline V gene. This CDR3 is built from 13 residues. The CDR3 here is CASSLDASVEQFF. The CDR3 bases are TGTGCCAGCAGCTTAGACGCTAGCGTTGAGCAGTTCTTC.

V gene TRBV9 combines with J gene TRBJ2-7, with D possibly matching TRBD2 (5 bases). Trimming cost V 0 bases and J 2 bases, with 12 bases left between them. The CDR3 runs 15 residues. Germline V CDR1 and CDR2: SGDLS, YYNGEE. The DNA of the CDR3 is TGTGCCAGCAGCGTAGGTTTCCTAGCTACCTACGAGCAGTACTTC. As protein: CASSVGFLATYEQYF.